The present T cell receptor beta chain was sequenced within a study of PD-1 blockade in classical Hodgkin lymphoma. As regards this clone: Its specificity is unknown.

Findings and limits, study-wide: CD4+ TCR diversity, unlike CD8+, rose significantly by C4D1.

This CDR3 contains 14 residues. Germline values: CDR1 ENHRY, CDR2 SYGVKD. Trimming cost V 2 bases and J 4 bases; bases outside gene matches: 2. Brentuximab vedotin exposure varied among the patients, all of whom had relapsed after autologous stem cell transplantation. Sequencing used immunoSEQ multiplex PCR; TCRdb keeps in-frame clones, though not all of them. The profile shows about 100,000 clones, around 88% of them singletons. The sample in question was peripheral blood mononuclear cells (PBMCs), obtained before the second cycle of nivolumab. The V call is TRBV10-3, the J call TRBJ2-3; 8 bases line up with TRBD2. The source of this sequence is a human donor with classical Hodgkin lymphoma. CDR3 amino acids: CAISERGGADTQYF. CDR3 sequence (DNA): TGTGCCATCAGTGAGCGGGGGGGCGCAGATACGCAGTATTTT.